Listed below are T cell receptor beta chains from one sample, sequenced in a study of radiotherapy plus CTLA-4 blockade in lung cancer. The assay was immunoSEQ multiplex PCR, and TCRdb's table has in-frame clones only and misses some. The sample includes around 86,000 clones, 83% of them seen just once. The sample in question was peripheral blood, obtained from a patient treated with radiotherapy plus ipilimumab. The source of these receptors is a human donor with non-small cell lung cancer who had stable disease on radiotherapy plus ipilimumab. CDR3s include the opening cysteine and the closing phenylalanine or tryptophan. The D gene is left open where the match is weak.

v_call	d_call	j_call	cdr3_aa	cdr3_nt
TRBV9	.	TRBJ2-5	CASSPGGLGGETQYF	TGTGCCAGCAGCCCCGGGGGCCTCGGAGGGGAGACCCAGTACTTC
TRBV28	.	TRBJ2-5	CASSLQGLQETQYF	TGTGCCAGCAGTTTACAGGGTCTCCAAGAGACCCAGTACTTC
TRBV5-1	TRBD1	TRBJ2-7	CASSLQGLPYEQYF	TGCGCCAGCAGCTTACAGGGGCTCCCCTACGAGCAGTACTTC
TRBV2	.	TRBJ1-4	CASRIRATNEKLFF	TGTGCCAGCAGAATCCGGGCAACTAATGAAAAACTGTTTTTT
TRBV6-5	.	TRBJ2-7	CASSNGEIYEQYF	TGTGCCAGCAGCAACGGGGAGATCTACGAGCAGTACTTC
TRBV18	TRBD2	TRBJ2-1	CASSPPGLANEQFF	TGTGCCAGCTCACCCCCGGGACTAGCGAATGAGCAGTTCTTC
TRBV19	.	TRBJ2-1	CASSIGAGPNEQFF	TGTGCCAGTAGTATTGGGGCAGGGCCCAATGAGCAGTTCTTC
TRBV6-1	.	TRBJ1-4	CASSTDSLDEKLFF	TGTGCCAGCAGTACCGACAGTCTCGATGAAAAACTGTTTTTT
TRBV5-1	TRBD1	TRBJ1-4	CASSLRAQGAGTNEKLFF	TGCGCCAGCAGCTTGAGGGCCCAGGGGGCTGGTACTAATGAAAAACTGTTTTTT
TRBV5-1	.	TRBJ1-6	CASSLEGRENSPLHF	TGCGCCAGCAGCTTGGAGGGTCGGGAGAATTCACCCCTCCACTTT
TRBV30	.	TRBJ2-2	CAWSTLSLAGELFF	TGTGCCTGGAGTACCCTCTCCCTAGCCGGGGAGCTGTTTTTT
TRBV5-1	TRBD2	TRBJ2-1	CASSLAGGWSYNEQFF	TGCGCCAGCAGCTTGGCCGGGGGGTGGTCCTACAATGAGCAGTTCTTC
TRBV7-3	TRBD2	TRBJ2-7	CASSLVAGGQRYEQYF	TGTGCCAGCAGCTTAGTGGCGGGGGGGCAGAGGTACGAGCAGTACTTC
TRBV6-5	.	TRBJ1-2	CASSWEGRGGYTF	TGTGCCAGCAGTTGGGAGGGGAGGGGTGGCTACACCTTC
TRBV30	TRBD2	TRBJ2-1	CACSRGRAYLNEQFF	TGTGCCTGTTCTCGCGGGAGGGCCTACTTAAATGAGCAGTTCTTC
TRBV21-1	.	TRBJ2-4	CASTPTGKGRGLAKNIQYF	TGTGCCAGCACCCCGACAGGGAAAGGTAGGGGCCTAGCCAAAAACATTCAGTACTTC
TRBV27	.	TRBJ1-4	CASSEQGYYPNEKLFF	TGTGCCAGCAGTGAACAGGGATACTACCCTAATGAAAAACTGTTTTTT
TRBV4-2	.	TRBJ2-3	CASSQAQTNTDTQYF	TGTGCCAGCAGCCAAGCCCAGACCAACACAGATACGCAGTATTTT
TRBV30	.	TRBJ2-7	CAWRTGASEQYF	TGTGCCTGGAGGACAGGAGCCAGCGAGCAGTACTTC
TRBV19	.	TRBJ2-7	CATQSMRGRLSLYEQYF	TGTGCCACTCAGTCAATGCGGGGTCGCCTTTCCCTTTACGAGCAGTACTTC
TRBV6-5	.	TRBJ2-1	CASSYRGSDNEQFF	TGTGCCAGCAGTTACCGCGGTTCAGACAATGAGCAGTTCTTC
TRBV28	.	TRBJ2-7	CASSGQKSYEQYF	TGTGCCAGCTCCGGACAGAAATCCTACGAGCAGTACTTC
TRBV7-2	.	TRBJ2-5	CASSFETTRTQYF	TGTGCCAGCAGCTTCGAGACTACCAGGACCCAGTACTTC
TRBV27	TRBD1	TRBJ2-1	CASSRTGFDEQFF	TGTGCCAGCAGTCGGACAGGGTTCGATGAGCAGTTCTTC
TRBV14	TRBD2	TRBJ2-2	CASSHPGLRANTGELFF	TGTGCCAGCAGCCACCCGGGACTACGCGCGAACACCGGGGAGCTGTTTTTT